The 17 T cell receptor beta chains below come from one sample, sequenced in a study of regulatory T cells in long-lasting Graves disease. Time point specified: persistent/refractory GD, antithyroid drugs over 5 years with positive TRAb. PBMC-derived RNA was used for the TCR library. Libraries of TCR beta came from iRepertoire HTBI primers plus Arm-PCR of CDR3 regions. MiXCR was run by TCRdb on the multiplex PCR reads, yielding one entry per CDR3 protein. The sample includes roughly 500,000 distinct CDR3 sequences, more than 20% seen only once; the top ten take 6.5% to 10%. The sample in question was peripheral blood mononuclear cells (PBMCs), obtained when the disease was refractory, from a patient treated with antithyroid drugs. These receptor sequences come from a female donor with Graves disease.

This clonotype was detected many times. The CDR3 DNA reads as TGCGCCAGCAGAAGGCGGGAGGAATGGTACACTGAAGCTTTCTTT. Its protein product is CASRRREEWYTEAFF. V gene TRBV5-1 combines with J gene TRBJ1-1; no clear D. Germline loops: CDR1 SGHRS, CDR2 YFSETQ. The CDR3 totals 15 residues. Trimming stripped 5 bases from V and 3 bases from J, with 17 bases between.

The chain recombines TRBV6-9 with TRBJ1-2; 11 bases fit TRBD1. V gave up 3 bases and J gave up 2 bases; unmatched junction bases: 8. This CDR3 has 17 amino acids. Germline V gives CDR1 MNHGY, CDR2 SVAAGI. Here the CDR3 reads CASSYLLGQGENYGYTF. For the CDR3, the DNA is TGTGCCAGCAGTTACCTACTGGGACAGGGGGAAAACTATGGCTACACCTTC.

This clonotype was counted ten times or more. This chain uses TRBV7-8 with TRBJ2-4; unclear D gene. Looked up from germline, CDR1 is SGHVS and CDR2 is FQNEAQ. The ends were cut back, 7 bases at V and 5 bases at J, with 9 bases in the middle. The CDR3 runs 12 residues. CDR3 sequence: CASTADENIQYF. The CDR3 coding sequence is TGTGCCAGCACCGCGGACGAAAACATTCAGTACTTC.

In its sample, this clonotype was seen a few times. The CDR3 end shows no conserved phenylalanine or tryptophan, and so a read error is likely. The chain combines TRBV28 with TRBJ1-4, with D unclear. V lost 6 bases, J lost 8 bases, and 16 bases lay in between. Per germline, CDR1 MDHEN and CDR2 SYDVKM. The CDR3 is made up of 14 amino acids. CDR3 sequence: CASSPLTIGEKLFL. The CDR3 DNA reads TGTGCCAGCAGCCCCCTCACGATTGGAGAAAAACTGTTTCTT.

This clonotype has ten or more counts. The chain carries TRBV2 and TRBJ2-1, with 8 bases identical to TRBD1. This CDR3 is built from 14 residues. V shed 7 bases, J shed 3 bases, and the junction held 5 bases outside the gene matches. In germline, CDR1 is SNHLY, CDR2 FYNNEI. CDR3 amino acids: CASKPGGSYNEQFF. The CDR3 coding sequence is TGTGCCAGCAAACCAGGGGGCAGCTACAATGAGCAGTTCTTC.

This sequence joins TRBV4-1 and TRBJ1-5, with unresolved D. Trimming pared 2 bases from V and 0 bases from J, leaving 8 bases between. The CDR3 sequence is 15 residues long. The germline CDR1 and CDR2 sequences are MGHRA and YSYEKL. The CDR3 protein is CASSQHINSNQPQHF. The CDR3 DNA is TGCGCCAGCAGCCAACACATAAATAGCAATCAGCCCCAGCATTTT.

This clonotype has ten or more counts. The chain carries TRBV7-2 and TRBJ2-7, with 11 bases fitting TRBD1. V trimming: 2 bases; J trimming: 2 bases; junction bases outside the gene matches: 5. The CDR3 sequence is 16 residues long. The germline V gene encodes CDR1 SGHTA and CDR2 FQGNSA. The CDR3 DNA follows: TGTGCCAGCAGCTTAAAAACGGGACAGGGGGCCTACGAGCAGTACTTC. It encodes CASSLKTGQGAYEQYF.

The sample holds many counts of this clonotype. The V call is TRBV20-1, the J call TRBJ1-5; maybe TRBD1 (5 bases). The ends were cut back, 6 bases at V and 0 bases at J, with 15 bases in the middle. From germline, CDR1 is DFQATT and CDR2 SNEGSKA (reference sequence). This CDR3 contains 15 residues. This chain's CDR3 is CSADRSGGSNQPQHF. CDR3 in DNA: TGCAGTGCCGACCGGTCGGGGGGTAGCAATCAGCCCCAGCATTTT.

The rearrangement uses TRBV19 and TRBJ1-3; D perhaps matches TRBD1 (6 bases). The CDR3 contains 15 residues. Germline CDR1 and CDR2: LNHDA and SQIVND (reference sequence). The germline V and J ends were trimmed by 9 bases and 1 base, with 16 bases remaining between them. This CDR3 reads CASKNTGTSGNTIYF. The CDR3 nucleotides read TGTGCCAGCAAAAATACAGGGACTTCTGGAAACACCATATATTTT. Looking up the rest from reference TRBV19 and TRBJ1-3 gives the full variable domain: DGGITQSPKYLFRKEGQNVTLSCEQNLNHDAMYWYRQDPGQGLRLIYYSQIVNDFQKGDIAEGYSVSREKKESFPLTVTSAQKNPTAFYLCASKNTGTSGNTIYFGEGSWLTVV.

The chain couples TRBV25-1 to TRBJ2-7; the D is unclear. Germline V CDR1 and CDR2: MGHDK, SYGVNS. Between the trimmed V and J ends, which lost 7 bases and 0 bases, there was a span of 7 bases. The CDR3 extends over 12 amino acids. CDR3 in DNA: TGTGCCAGCAATTGGGGCTCCTACGAGCAGTACTTC. Its translation: CASNWGSYEQYF.

Many counts were recorded for this clonotype. The CDR3 loop is CASSVSLSPLHF. CDR3 nucleotides: TGTGCCAGCAGCGTCAGTCTATCACCCCTCCACTTT. V is TRBV9 and J is TRBJ1-6, with D unresolved. Germline V gives CDR1 SGDLS, CDR2 YYNGEE. This CDR3 comprises 12 residues. V lost 2 bases to trimming and J lost 10 bases, with 7 bases between them. Combining the CDR3 with reference TRBV9 and TRBJ1-6 gives the whole variable domain DSGVTQTPKHLITATGQRVTLRCSPRSGDLSVYWYQQSLDQGLQFLIQYYNGEERAKGNILERFSAQQFPDLHSELNLSSLELGDSALYFCASSVSLSPLHFGNGTRLTVT.

There are a few counts of this clonotype. The CDR3 is CASSWDFLRPQHF. CDR3 nucleotide sequence: TGTGCCAGCAGTTGGGACTTCCTTAGGCCCCAGCATTTT. The rearrangement uses TRBV2 and TRBJ1-5; a weak D match, TRBD1 (5 bases). The CDR3 consists of 13 residues. Trimming pared 5 bases from V and 9 bases from J, leaving 14 bases between. Germline V gene lookup returns CDR1 SNHLY and CDR2 FYNNEI.

This clonotype has ten or more counts. The V gene is TRBV28, the J gene TRBJ2-7; 9 nucleotides line up with TRBD1. CDR1 MDHEN and CDR2 SYDVKM come from the germline V gene. V gave up 6 bases and J gave up 4 bases; unmatched junction bases: 13. The CDR3 sequence is 16 residues long. CDR3 coding DNA: TGTGCCAGCAGCCCTCGACCGGGACAGGGAGGGTACGAGCAGTACTTC. Translating it yields CASSPRPGQGGYEQYF.

The V gene is TRBV10-3, the J gene TRBJ1-1; D is uncertain. There are 13 residues in the CDR3. CDR1 and CDR2 from the germline V gene are ENHRY and SYGVKD. Trimming cost V 8 bases and J 1 base, with 11 bases left between them. The CDR3 region has the DNA TGTGCCATCGGCCGGTCCCAGAACACTGAAGCTTTCTTT. Protein product: CAIGRSQNTEAFF.

J is TRBJ2-1 and V is TRBV29-1; TRBD2 agrees at 9 bases. CDR3 length: 14 amino acids. Germline trimming cut 2 bases from V and 8 bases from J; bases unmatched to any gene: 7. Germline lookup yields CDR1 SQVTM and CDR2 ANQGSEA. The CDR3 DNA is TGCAGCGTTGAAACTAGCGGGTACGGCGATGAGCAGTTCTTC. This translates into CSVETSGYGDEQFF.

This clonotype was detected many times. The V gene is TRBV3-1, the J gene TRBJ2-5; D unclear. Trimming pared 0 bases from V and 5 bases from J, leaving 10 bases between. The CDR3 totals 14 residues. CDR1 is LGHDT and CDR2 is YNNKEL in the germline V gene (reference sequence). The CDR3 sequence is CASSQERRAETQYF. CDR3 DNA: TGTGCCAGCAGCCAAGAGAGAAGGGCGGAGACCCAGTACTTC.

The V gene is TRBV28, the J gene TRBJ2-4; weak D call: TRBD2 (5 bases). The CDR3 covers 15 residues. Trimming removed 6 bases at V and 5 bases at J, with 17 bases between. Germline assignment: CDR1 MDHEN and CDR2 SYDVKM. CDR3 nucleotide sequence: TGTGCCAGCAGCCGGGGTGGGGTGGTCGAAAACATTCAGTACTTC. The encoded protein is CASSRGGVVENIQYF. Full variable domain (remainder filled in from reference TRBV28 and TRBJ2-4): DVKVTQSSRYLVKRTGEKVFLECVQDMDHENMFWYRQDPGLGLRLIYFSYDVKMKEKGDIPEGYSVSREKKERFSLILESASTNQTSMYLCASSRGGVVENIQYFGAGTRLSVL.